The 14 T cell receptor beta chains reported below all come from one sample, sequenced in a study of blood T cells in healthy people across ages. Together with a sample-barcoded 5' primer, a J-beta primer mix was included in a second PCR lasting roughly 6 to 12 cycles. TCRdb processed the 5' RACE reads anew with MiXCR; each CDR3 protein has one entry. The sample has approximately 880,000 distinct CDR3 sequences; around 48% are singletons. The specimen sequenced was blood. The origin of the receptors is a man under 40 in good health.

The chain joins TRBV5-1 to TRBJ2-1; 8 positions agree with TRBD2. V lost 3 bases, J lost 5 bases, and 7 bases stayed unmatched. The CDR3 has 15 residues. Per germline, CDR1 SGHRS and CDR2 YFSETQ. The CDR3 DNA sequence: TGCGCCAGCAGCTGGAGACTAGCGACCGACAATGAGCAGTTCTTC. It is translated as CASSWRLATDNEQFF.

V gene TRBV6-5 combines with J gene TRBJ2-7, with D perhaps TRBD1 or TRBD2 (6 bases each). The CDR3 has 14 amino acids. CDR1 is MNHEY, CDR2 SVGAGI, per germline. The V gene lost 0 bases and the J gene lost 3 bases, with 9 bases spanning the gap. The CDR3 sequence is CASSYSEGGYEQYF. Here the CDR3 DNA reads TGTGCCAGCAGTTACTCGGAGGGGGGCTACGAGCAGTACTTC.

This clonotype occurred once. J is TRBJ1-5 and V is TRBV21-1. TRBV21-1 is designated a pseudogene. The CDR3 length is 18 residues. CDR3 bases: TGTGCCAGCAAGGCTACGGGGTCGGAAGTTTTTAGCAATCAGCCCCAGCATTTT. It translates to CASKATGSEVFSNQPQHF.

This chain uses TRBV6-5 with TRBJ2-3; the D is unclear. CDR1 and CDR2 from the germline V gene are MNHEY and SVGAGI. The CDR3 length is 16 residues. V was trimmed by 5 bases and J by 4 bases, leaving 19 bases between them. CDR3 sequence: CASSPRNLGWSDTQYF. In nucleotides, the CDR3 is TGTGCCAGCAGTCCCCGGAATTTAGGCTGGTCAGATACGCAGTATTTT.

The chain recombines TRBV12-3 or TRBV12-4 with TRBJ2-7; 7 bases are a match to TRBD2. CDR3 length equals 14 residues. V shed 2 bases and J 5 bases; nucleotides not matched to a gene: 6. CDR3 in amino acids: CASSLMSGVNEQYF. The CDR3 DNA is TGTGCCAGCAGTTTAATGAGCGGGGTCAACGAGCAGTACTTC.

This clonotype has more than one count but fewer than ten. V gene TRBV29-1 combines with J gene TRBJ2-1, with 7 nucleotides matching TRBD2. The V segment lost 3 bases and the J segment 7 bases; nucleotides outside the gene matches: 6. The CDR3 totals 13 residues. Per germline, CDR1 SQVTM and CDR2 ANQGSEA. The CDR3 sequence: CSVDGEGINEQFF. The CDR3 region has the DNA TGCAGCGTTGACGGGGAGGGGATAAATGAGCAGTTCTTC.

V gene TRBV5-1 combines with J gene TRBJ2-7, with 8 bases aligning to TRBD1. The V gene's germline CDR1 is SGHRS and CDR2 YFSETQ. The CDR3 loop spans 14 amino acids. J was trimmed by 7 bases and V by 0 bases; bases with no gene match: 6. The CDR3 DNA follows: TGCGCCAGCAGCTTGGAGACAGGGGTATATGAGCAGTACTTC. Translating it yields CASSLETGVYEQYF.

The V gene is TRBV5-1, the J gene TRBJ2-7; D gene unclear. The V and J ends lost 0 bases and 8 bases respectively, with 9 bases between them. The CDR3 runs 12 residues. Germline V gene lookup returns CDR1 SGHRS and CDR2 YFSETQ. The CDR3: CASSLDRTQQYF. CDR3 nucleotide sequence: TGCGCCAGCAGCTTGGACCGAACCCAGCAGTACTTC.

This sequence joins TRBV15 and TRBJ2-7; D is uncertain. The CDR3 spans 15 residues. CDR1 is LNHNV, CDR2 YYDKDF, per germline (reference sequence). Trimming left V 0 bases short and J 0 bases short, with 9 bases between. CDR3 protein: CATSRDSLGSYEQYF. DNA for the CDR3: TGTGCCACCAGCAGAGATTCCCTCGGCTCCTACGAGCAGTACTTC.

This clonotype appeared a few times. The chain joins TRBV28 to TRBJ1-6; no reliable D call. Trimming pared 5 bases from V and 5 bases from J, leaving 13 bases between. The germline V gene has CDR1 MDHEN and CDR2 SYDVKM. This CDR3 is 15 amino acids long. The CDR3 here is CASSILTGNNSPLHF. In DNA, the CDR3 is TGTGCCAGCAGTATTCTGACGGGGAATAATTCACCCCTCCACTTT.

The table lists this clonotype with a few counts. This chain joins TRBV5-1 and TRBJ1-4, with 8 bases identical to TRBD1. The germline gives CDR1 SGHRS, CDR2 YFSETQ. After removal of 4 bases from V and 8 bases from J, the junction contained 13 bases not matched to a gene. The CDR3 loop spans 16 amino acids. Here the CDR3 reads CASSIGTGGLGEKLFF. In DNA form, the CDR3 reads TGCGCCAGCAGCATAGGGACAGGCGGCTTAGGAGAAAAACTGTTTTTT.

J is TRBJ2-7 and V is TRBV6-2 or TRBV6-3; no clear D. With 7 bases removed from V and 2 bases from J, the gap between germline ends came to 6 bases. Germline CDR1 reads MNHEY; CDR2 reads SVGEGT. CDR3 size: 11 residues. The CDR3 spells CASKDPYEQYF. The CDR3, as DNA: TGTGCCAGCAAGGATCCCTACGAGCAGTACTTC.

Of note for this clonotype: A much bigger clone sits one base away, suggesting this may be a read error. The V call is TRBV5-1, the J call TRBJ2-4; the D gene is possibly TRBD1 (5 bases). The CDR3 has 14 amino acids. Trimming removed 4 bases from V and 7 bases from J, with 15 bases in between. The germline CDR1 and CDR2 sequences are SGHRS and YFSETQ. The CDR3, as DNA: TGCGCCAGCAGCGTGGAAGCAGGGATTAACATTCAGTACTTC. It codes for CASSVEAGINIQYF.

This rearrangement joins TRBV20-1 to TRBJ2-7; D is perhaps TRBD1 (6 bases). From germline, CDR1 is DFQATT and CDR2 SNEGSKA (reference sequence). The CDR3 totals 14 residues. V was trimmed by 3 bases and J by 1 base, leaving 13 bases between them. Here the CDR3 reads CSASDRSSSYEQYF. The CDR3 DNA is TGCAGTGCTAGTGACAGGAGTTCATCCTACGAGCAGTACTTC.